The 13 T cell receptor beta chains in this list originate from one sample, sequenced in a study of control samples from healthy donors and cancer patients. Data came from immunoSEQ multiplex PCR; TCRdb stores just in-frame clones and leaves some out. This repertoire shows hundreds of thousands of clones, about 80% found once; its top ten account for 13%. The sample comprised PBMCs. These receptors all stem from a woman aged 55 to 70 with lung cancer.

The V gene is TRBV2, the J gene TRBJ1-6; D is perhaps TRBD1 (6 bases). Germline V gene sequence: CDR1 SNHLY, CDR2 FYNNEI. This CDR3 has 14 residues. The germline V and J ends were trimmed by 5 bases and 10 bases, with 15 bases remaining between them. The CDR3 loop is CASSLDRLGSPLHF. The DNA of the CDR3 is TGTGCCAGCAGTCTCGACAGGCTAGGGTCACCCCTCCACTTT. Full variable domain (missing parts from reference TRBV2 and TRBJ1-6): EPEVTQTPSHQVTQMGQEVILRCVPISNHLYFYWYRQILGQKVEFLVSFYNNEISEKSEIFDDQFSVERPDGSNFTLKIRSTKLEDSAMYFCASSLDRLGSPLHFGNGTRLTVT.

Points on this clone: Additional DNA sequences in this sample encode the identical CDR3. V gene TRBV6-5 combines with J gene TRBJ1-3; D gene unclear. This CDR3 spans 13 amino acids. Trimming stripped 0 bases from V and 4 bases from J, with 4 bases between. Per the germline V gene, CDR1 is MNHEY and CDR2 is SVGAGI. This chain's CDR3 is CASSYSGGNTIYF. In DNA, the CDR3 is TGTGCCAGCAGTTACTCAGGGGGAAACACCATATATTTT.

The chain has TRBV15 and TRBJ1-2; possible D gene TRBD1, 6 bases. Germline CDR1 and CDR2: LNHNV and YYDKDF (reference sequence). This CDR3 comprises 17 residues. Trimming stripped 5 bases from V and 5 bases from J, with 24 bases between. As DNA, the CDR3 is TGTGCCACCAGCCAAACCTCCCGGGGAGGGGGGGCGTATGGCTACACCTTC. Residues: CATSQTSRGGGAYGYTF.

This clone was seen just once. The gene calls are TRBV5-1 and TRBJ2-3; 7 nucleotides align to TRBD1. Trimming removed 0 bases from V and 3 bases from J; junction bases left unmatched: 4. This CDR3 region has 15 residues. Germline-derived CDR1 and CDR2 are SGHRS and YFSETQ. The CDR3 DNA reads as TGCGCCAGCAGCTTGGGTGGGACAGAAACAGATACGCAGTATTTT. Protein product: CASSLGGTETDTQYF.

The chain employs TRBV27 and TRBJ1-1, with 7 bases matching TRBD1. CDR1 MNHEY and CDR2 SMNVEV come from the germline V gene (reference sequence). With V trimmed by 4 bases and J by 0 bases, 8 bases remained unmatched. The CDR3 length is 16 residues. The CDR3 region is CASSSLTGTLNTEAFF. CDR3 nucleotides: TGTGCCAGCAGTTCCTTGACAGGGACGTTGAACACTGAAGCTTTCTTT.

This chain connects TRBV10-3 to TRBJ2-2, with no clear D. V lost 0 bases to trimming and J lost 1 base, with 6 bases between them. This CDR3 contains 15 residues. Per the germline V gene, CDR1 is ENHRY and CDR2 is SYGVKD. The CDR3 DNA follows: TGTGCCATCAGTGAGTCTCGCCAGAACACCGGGGAGCTGTTTTTT. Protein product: CAISESRQNTGELFF.

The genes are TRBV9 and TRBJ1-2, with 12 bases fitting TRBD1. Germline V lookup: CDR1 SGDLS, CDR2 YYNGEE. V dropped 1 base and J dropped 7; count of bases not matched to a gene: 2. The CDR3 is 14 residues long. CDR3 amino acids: CASSVRDRGLGYTF. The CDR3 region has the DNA TGTGCCAGCAGCGTAAGGGACAGGGGGCTTGGCTACACCTTC.

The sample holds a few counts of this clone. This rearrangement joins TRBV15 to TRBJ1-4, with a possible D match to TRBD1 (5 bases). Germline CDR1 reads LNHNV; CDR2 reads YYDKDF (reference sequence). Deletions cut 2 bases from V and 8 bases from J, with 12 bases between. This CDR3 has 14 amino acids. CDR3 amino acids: CATSRSQGLEKLFF. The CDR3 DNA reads TGTGCCACCAGCAGAAGCCAGGGCTTAGAAAAACTGTTTTTT.

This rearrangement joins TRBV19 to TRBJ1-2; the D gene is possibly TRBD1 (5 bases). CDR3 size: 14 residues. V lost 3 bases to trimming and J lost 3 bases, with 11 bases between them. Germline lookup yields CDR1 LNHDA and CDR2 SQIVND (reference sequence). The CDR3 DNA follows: TGTGCCAGTAGTATCGGGACCTCGGACTATGGCTACACCTTC. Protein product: CASSIGTSDYGYTF.

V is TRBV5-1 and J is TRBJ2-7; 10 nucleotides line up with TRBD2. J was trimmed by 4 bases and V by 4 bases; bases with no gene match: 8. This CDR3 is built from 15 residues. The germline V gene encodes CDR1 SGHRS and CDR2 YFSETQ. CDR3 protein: CASSVASGSSYEQYF. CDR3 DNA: TGCGCCAGCAGCGTTGCTAGCGGGAGTTCGTACGAGCAGTACTTC.

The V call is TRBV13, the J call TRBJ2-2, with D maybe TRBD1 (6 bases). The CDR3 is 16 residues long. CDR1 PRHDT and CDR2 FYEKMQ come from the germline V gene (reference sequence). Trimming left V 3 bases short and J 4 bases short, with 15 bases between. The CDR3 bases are TGTGCCAGCAGCTTTACCTACGGACAGAGCACCGGGGAGCTGTTTTTT. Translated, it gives CASSFTYGQSTGELFF.

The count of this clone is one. The CDR3 DNA reads TGTGCCAGCAGACGAACAGGGGGAGGAAACACCATATATTTT. Translated, it gives CASRRTGGGNTIYF. V and J are TRBV5-6 and TRBJ1-3; 8 nucleotides line up with TRBD1. CDR1 and CDR2 from the germline V gene are SGHDT and YYEEEE. With 5 bases clipped from V and 4 bases from J, the junction kept 5 bases outside the gene matches. The CDR3 is 14 amino acids.

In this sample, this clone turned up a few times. CDR3 sequence (DNA): TGTGCCAGCAGCCCCAGGGTGGGAACTTCCTACGAGCAGTACTTC. Its protein product is CASSPRVGTSYEQYF. The gene calls are TRBV5-6 and TRBJ2-7; a weak D match, TRBD1 (5 bases). Deletions cut 4 bases from V and 1 base from J, with 15 bases between. CDR3 length equals 15 residues. The germline V gene encodes CDR1 SGHDT and CDR2 YYEEEE.